Described below is a single T cell receptor beta chain sequence and its context. This specimen comes from a study of control samples from healthy donors and cancer patients. The V gene's germline CDR1 is ENHRY and CDR2 SYGVKD. The CDR3 has 13 amino acids. V lost 5 bases, J lost 4 bases, and 9 bases lay in between. TCRdb's copy holds only in-frame clones and misses some; the assay was immunoSEQ multiplex PCR. The data contain fewer than 200,000 clones, around 89% of them singletons. The J gene is TRBJ2-1, the V gene TRBV10-3; D is possibly TRBD1 (6 bases). The sequencing sample was made of blood. The clonotype originates from a woman in her forties or fifties in good health. The CDR3 DNA follows: TGTGCCATCAGTAGGACAGCTTACAATGAGCAGTTCTTC. It yields the protein CAISRTAYNEQFF.